This passage covers 20 T cell receptor beta chains from one sample sequenced in a study of OX40 agonist ivuxolimab in advanced cancers. Assay used: immunoSEQ multiplex PCR; TCRdb lists only in-frame clones, some missing. The data hold about 80,000 clones, with around 86% observed a single time. Sequenced material: CD4+ or CD8+ T cells sorted from blood, taken in a trial of the OX40 agonist ivuxolimab. These receptor sequences come from an adult with an advanced solid tumor such as melanoma, head and neck, liver or kidney cancer.

The chain has TRBV19 and TRBJ1-5, with TRBD1 identical over 7 bases. V lost 4 bases, J lost 1 base, and 7 bases stayed unmatched. There are 16 residues in the CDR3. Germline-derived CDR1 and CDR2 are LNHDA and SQIVND (reference sequence). The CDR3 loop reads CASSRAGGLSNQPQHF. CDR3 bases: TGTGCCAGTAGTAGGGCAGGGGGGCTGAGCAATCAGCCCCAGCATTTT.

V is TRBV9 and J is TRBJ1-2, with unresolved D. Trimming stripped 4 bases from V and 5 bases from J, with 15 bases between. CDR3 length: 14 amino acids. Germline lookup yields CDR1 SGDLS and CDR2 YYNGEE. CDR3 in amino acids: CASSPQDGGYGYTF. The CDR3 DNA follows: TGTGCCAGCAGCCCCCAGGACGGTGGGTATGGCTACACCTTC.

The chain couples TRBV2 to TRBJ2-3; the match to TRBD2 covers 9 bases. The germline V gene encodes CDR1 SNHLY and CDR2 FYNNEI. With V trimmed by 1 base and J by 1 base, 0 bases remained unmatched. CDR3 length equals 15 residues. This chain's CDR3 is CASSEVAGGTDTQYF. CDR3 coding DNA: TGTGCCAGCAGTGAAGTAGCGGGGGGCACAGATACGCAGTATTTT.

The chain couples TRBV7-6 to TRBJ1-3; D gene ambiguous. The ends were cut back, 5 bases at V and 4 bases at J, with 9 bases in the middle. CDR3 length equals 13 residues. CDR1 is SGHVS and CDR2 is FNYEAQ in the germline V gene. The DNA of the CDR3 is TGTGCCAGCAGCCCAAGTGCCGGAAACACCATATATTTT. Translation gives CASSPSAGNTIYF.

This clone was seen a single time. The chain couples TRBV2 to TRBJ2-2; D not certain. Germline CDR1 reads SNHLY; CDR2 reads FYNNEI. The CDR3 is 16 residues long. The ends were cut back, 2 bases at V and 5 bases at J, with 15 bases in the middle. CDR3 DNA sequence: TGTGCCAGCAGTGAAAGAGAGCCTAGTGGAACCGGGGAGCTGTTTTTT. Residues: CASSEREPSGTGELFF.

The chain combines TRBV7-9 with TRBJ1-2, with unresolved D. The CDR3 covers 15 residues. Trimming removed 0 bases at V and 1 base at J, with 9 bases between. Germline loops: CDR1 SEHNR, CDR2 FQNEAQ (reference sequence). The CDR3 region is CASSLAGRVNYGYTF. CDR3 DNA: TGTGCCAGCAGCTTAGCAGGGAGGGTTAACTATGGCTACACCTTC.

J is TRBJ2-1 and V is TRBV11-2; D unclear. Deletions cut 4 bases from V and 0 bases from J, with 13 bases between. The CDR3 has 16 amino acids. Per germline, CDR1 SGHAT and CDR2 FQNNGV. This CDR3 reads CASSSGGGYSYNEQFF. Written as DNA, the CDR3 is TGTGCCAGCAGCTCGGGTGGCGGTTACTCCTACAATGAGCAGTTCTTC.

The table lists this clone with a count of one. The chain joins TRBV7-9 to TRBJ1-2, with 11 bases lining up with TRBD1. This CDR3 contains 15 residues. CDR1 and CDR2 from the germline V gene are SEHNR and FQNEAQ (reference sequence). The J segment lost 5 bases and the V segment lost 4 bases, leaving 6 bases of the junction unmatched. In DNA form, the CDR3 reads TGTGCCAGCAGCTCGGACAGGGGGCGGTGGTATGGCTACACCTTC. Its protein product is CASSSDRGRWYGYTF.

This chain uses TRBV5-4 with TRBJ2-7; a weak D match, TRBD2 (5 bases). With 4 bases removed from V and 1 base from J, the gap between germline ends came to 12 bases. The germline gives CDR1 SGHNT, CDR2 YYREEE (reference sequence). The CDR3 spans 14 residues. CDR3 DNA sequence: TGTGCCAGCAGCCCAAGCGGCCCTTCCTACGAGCAGTACTTC. It codes for CASSPSGPSYEQYF. Combining the CDR3 with reference TRBV5-4 and TRBJ2-7 gives the whole variable domain ETGVTQSPTHLIKTRGQQVTLRCSSQSGHNTVSWYQQALGQGPQFIFQYYREEENGRGNFPPRFSGLQFPNYSSELNVNALELDDSALYLCASSPSGPSYEQYFGPGTRLTVT.

This clone was recorded once. CDR3 in DNA: TGTGCCAGTAGCTTATCGTGGGGGGCAGGCAATCAGCCCCAGCATTTT. Protein product: CASSLSWGAGNQPQHF. The chain has TRBV19 and TRBJ1-5; the D gene is possibly TRBD1 (6 bases). Per the germline V gene, CDR1 is LNHDA and CDR2 is SQIVND (reference sequence). V lost 6 bases to trimming and J lost 2 bases, with 17 bases between them. This CDR3 region has 16 residues. The variable domain in full, with the rest retrieved from reference TRBV19 and TRBJ1-5, is DGGITQSPKYLFRKEGQNVTLSCEQNLNHDAMYWYRQDPGQGLRLIYYSQIVNDFQKGDIAEGYSVSREKKESFPLTVTSAQKNPTAFYLCASSLSWGAGNQPQHFGDGTRLSIL.

The chain uses TRBV28 and TRBJ2-7; tentatively, D is TRBD2 (6 bases). The germline gives CDR1 MDHEN, CDR2 SYDVKM. Trimming shortened V by 2 bases and J by 3 bases, and 17 bases separated the two germline ends. There are 16 residues in the CDR3. The DNA of the CDR3 is TGTGCCAGCAGTTTAGTCCCCGGGGGAGTCATCTACGAGCAGTACTTC. Its translation: CASSLVPGGVIYEQYF.

V usage is TRBV30 and J usage is TRBJ1-6, with a possible D match to TRBD1 (6 bases). Trimming took off 2 bases at V and 7 bases at J, with 12 bases between the two ends. The CDR3 extends over 14 amino acids. Germline V lookup: CDR1 GTSNPN, CDR2 SVGIG (reference sequence). CDR3 residues: CAWSLQQGNSPLHF. In DNA, the CDR3 is TGTGCCTGGAGTTTACAACAGGGAAATTCACCCCTCCACTTT.

This clone was seen only once. This sequence joins TRBV11-2 and TRBJ1-6, with 8 nucleotides matching TRBD1. Trimming removed 3 bases from V and 7 bases from J; junction bases left unmatched: 8. The germline V gene encodes CDR1 SGHAT and CDR2 FQNNGV. The CDR3 sequence is 16 residues long. The CDR3 region is CASSFSTGGTNSPLHF. CDR3 DNA: TGTGCCAGCAGCTTCTCCACAGGGGGTACAAATTCACCCCTCCACTTT.

This clone was seen once. This rearrangement joins TRBV7-3 to TRBJ2-3, with a weak D call TRBD1 (6 bases). V lost 5 bases to trimming and J lost 4 bases, with 13 bases between them. The CDR3 has 14 residues. Germline loops: CDR1 SGHTA, CDR2 FQGTGA. In nucleotides, the CDR3 is TGTGCCAGCAGCCGCACAGGGAACCCAGATACGCAGTATTTT. It is translated as CASSRTGNPDTQYF. The full variable domain, with the rest looked up from reference TRBV7-3 and TRBJ2-3, is GAGVSQTPSNKVTEKGKYVELRCDPISGHTALYWYRQSLGQGPEFLIYFQGTGAADDSGLPNDRFFAVRPEGSVSTLKIQRTERGDSAVYLCASSRTGNPDTQYFGPGTRLTVL.

This clone was recorded a few times. This chain uses TRBV2 with TRBJ1-4, with 11 bases aligning to TRBD1. The CDR3 covers 16 residues. Per the germline V gene, CDR1 is SNHLY and CDR2 is FYNNEI. V was pared by 8 bases and J by 3 bases, with 8 bases of the junction left unmatched. The CDR3 DNA is TGTGCCAGCGACGGACAGGGGGCGCGGGCTAATGAAAAACTGTTTTTT. It codes for CASDGQGARANEKLFF. Complete variable domain (other parts from reference TRBV2 and TRBJ1-4): EPEVTQTPSHQVTQMGQEVILRCVPISNHLYFYWYRQILGQKVEFLVSFYNNEISEKSEIFDDQFSVERPDGSNFTLKIRSTKLEDSAMYFCASDGQGARANEKLFFGSGTQLSVL.

J is TRBJ2-1 and V is TRBV7-3; 8 positions agree with TRBD2. Germline CDR1 reads SGHTA; CDR2 reads FQGTGA. This CDR3 spans 16 amino acids. V shed 0 bases and J 7 bases; nucleotides not matched to a gene: 8. The DNA for the CDR3 is TGTGCCAGCAGCTTAACCGCCGGGACTAGAGGGAATGAGCAGTTCTTC. This gives the protein CASSLTAGTRGNEQFF.

V is TRBV10-3 and J is TRBJ1-4; 8 nucleotides match TRBD1. V was clipped by 2 bases and J by 3 bases; unmatched bases: 8. The germline V gene has CDR1 ENHRY and CDR2 SYGVKD. The CDR3 extends over 17 amino acids. The CDR3 region has the DNA TGTGCCATCAGTGAGGCAGACAGGGGTTATTCTAATGAAAAACTGTTTTTT. Translating gives CAISEADRGYSNEKLFF.

This chain uses TRBV29-1 with TRBJ2-2; the match to TRBD1 covers 9 bases. This CDR3 comprises 14 residues. V was pared by 7 bases and J by 3 bases, with 6 bases of the junction left unmatched. Germline-derived CDR1 and CDR2 are SQVTM and ANQGSEA. CDR3 nucleotides: TGCAGCGCCGGACAGGGGTATGACACCGGGGAGCTGTTTTTT. Protein: CSAGQGYDTGELFF.

This clone appeared once. The V gene is TRBV28, the J gene TRBJ2-5, with D perhaps TRBD1 or TRBD2 (5 bases each). CDR1 and CDR2 from the germline V gene are MDHEN and SYDVKM. The CDR3 runs to 17 residues. Trimming removed 5 bases at V and 3 bases at J, with 22 bases between. CDR3 in DNA: TGTGCCAGCAGTCCCCCGAGGGGCAGGGAAAGGGAAGAGACCCAGTACTTC. Its translation is CASSPPRGREREETQYF. Combining the CDR3 with reference TRBV28 and TRBJ2-5 gives the whole variable domain DVKVTQSSRYLVKRTGEKVFLECVQDMDHENMFWYRQDPGLGLRLIYFSYDVKMKEKGDIPEGYSVSREKKERFSLILESASTNQTSMYLCASSPPRGREREETQYFGPGTRLLVL.

This chain connects TRBV28 to TRBJ2-3; tentatively, D is TRBD1 or TRBD2 (5 bases each). The CDR3 runs to 17 residues. The germline V gene encodes CDR1 MDHEN and CDR2 SYDVKM. The V gene lost 3 bases and the J gene lost 3 bases, with 19 bases spanning the gap. CDR3 protein: CASSLMGVGLGTDTQYF. The CDR3 DNA reads TGTGCCAGCAGTTTGATGGGGGTTGGCCTCGGAACAGATACGCAGTATTTT.